This T cell receptor beta chain was sequenced for a study of blood T cell repertoires in COVID-19. About the research overall: Sites across the United States, Italy and Spain contributed samples from acute and convalescent COVID-19.

This clone was picked up one time. The table came from immunoSEQ multiplex PCR; TCRdb's copy has only in-frame clones and leaves some out. The sample contains approximately 150,000 clones, about four fifths of which appear only once. The specimen was peripheral blood. This sequence originates from a man in his sixties with active or convalescent COVID-19.

The CDR3 loop is CASSQGTGGIYGYTF. The CDR3 DNA is TGTGCCAGCAGCCAGGGGACAGGGGGAATCTATGGCTACACCTTC. The V and J genes are TRBV3-1 (or the pseudogene TRBV3-2) and TRBJ1-2, with 11 bases fitting TRBD1. This CDR3 contains 15 residues. Germline loops: CDR1 LGHDT, CDR2 YNNKEL (reference sequence). V was pared by 3 bases and J by 4 bases, with 4 bases of the junction left unmatched.